The source of this T cell receptor (beta chain) is a study of cytomegalovirus exposure and HLA in healthy donors. Produced via immunoSEQ multiplex PCR; TCRdb's table is partial and in-frame only. The sample holds 150,000 to 180,000 clones, around 83% seen once. The CDR3 covers 15 residues. Between the trimmed V and J ends, which lost 0 bases and 8 bases, there was a span of 14 bases. The germline V gene has CDR1 SGHRS and CDR2 YFSETQ. Findings of the study overall: Specificity for CMV antigens was confirmed in vitro for a few of the CMV-associated chains. Many donors carried some public TCRs, although rarity characterized most TCR sequences.

This clone occurred a few times. Its target is unknown. This clonotype originated in a human donor in good health. Sample: PBMCs. The chain employs TRBV5-1 and TRBJ1-4; maybe TRBD1 (5 bases). CDR3 nucleotides: TGCGCCAGCAGCTTGGGCGGGGGAAGAGGAGAAAAACTGTTTTTT. Amino acids: CASSLGGGRGEKLFF.